The sequence of this TCR beta chain was determined in a study of T cell clonality in common variable immunodeficiency. Assay used: immunoSEQ multiplex PCR; TCRdb lists only in-frame clones, some missing. This repertoire holds roughly 38,000 clones, and none appear only once. This clone came up many times. The receptor's source is a person aged 18 to 70 in good health. Sequencing was performed on peripheral blood mononuclear cells.

CDR3 sequence reads: CASSATAGGRDEQYF. Incomplete CDR3 DNA: TGTGCCAGCAGCGCTACAGCCGGCGGGAGAGACGAG. The chain recombines TRBV9 with TRBJ2-7; TRBD2 aligns across 7 bases. The read terminates 3 residues before the CDR3 end, so the remaining end is supplied by the germline J gene. With 3 bases clipped from V and 5 bases from J, the junction kept 11 bases outside the gene matches. This CDR3 comprises 15 residues. Germline assignment: CDR1 SGDLS and CDR2 YYNGEE.